The entry below describes one T cell receptor beta chain. The data derive from a study of ipilimumab plus nivolumab after autologous stem cell transplantation. Across the whole study: Patients received a median of 5 ipilimumab and 8 nivolumab doses.

Profiling relied on immunoSEQ multiplex PCR, and the TCRdb table lists in-frame clones only, not all of them. The sample shows 15,000 to 20,000 clones, around 80% of them seen only once. Per germline, CDR1 SGHNT and CDR2 YYREEE (reference sequence). This CDR3 comprises 13 residues. V lost 4 bases and J lost 4, with 9 bases in between. Material: PBMCs, obtained in a trial of ipilimumab plus nivolumab as post-transplant consolidation. The TCR was taken from a male donor with diffuse large B-cell lymphoma. The gene calls are TRBV5-4 and TRBJ2-1; no clear D gene. CDR3 loop: CASSQKGYNEQFF. In nucleotides, the CDR3 is TGTGCCAGCAGCCAAAAAGGGTACAATGAGCAGTTCTTC. Filled out from reference TRBV5-4 and TRBJ2-1, the complete variable domain reads ETGVTQSPTHLIKTRGQQVTLRCSSQSGHNTVSWYQQALGQGPQFIFQYYREEENGRGNFPPRFSGLQFPNYSSELNVNALELDDSALYLCASSQKGYNEQFFGPGTRLTVL.